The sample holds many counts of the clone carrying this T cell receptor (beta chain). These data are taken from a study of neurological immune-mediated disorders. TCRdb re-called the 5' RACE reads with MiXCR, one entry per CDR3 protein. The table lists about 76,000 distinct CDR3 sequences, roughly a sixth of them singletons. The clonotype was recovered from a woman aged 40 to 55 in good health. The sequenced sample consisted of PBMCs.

The CDR3 loop is CASSLYPGLSSPLHF. In DNA form, the CDR3 reads TGTGCCAGCAGCCTTTATCCGGGATTAAGTTCACCCCTCCACTTT. V usage is TRBV12-3 or TRBV12-4 and J usage is TRBJ1-6; no clear D. This CDR3 is 15 amino acids long. V lost 6 bases and J 9 bases, leaving 18 bases between the germline ends.